The 17 T cell receptor beta chains given below trace back to one sample, sequenced in a study of CD4 T cells in relation to SARS-CoV-2 and coronaviruses. Before the COVID-19 pandemic, during about 2010-2018, CD4+ T cells were taken from unexposed donors. The data were produced by immunoSEQ multiplex PCR, yet TCRdb's version contains in-frame clones alone and is incomplete. This table has about 59,000 clones, 86% appearing once. The sample taken for sequencing was memory CD4+ T cells from PBMCs. These receptors all stem from a human donor in good health.

The chain is built from TRBV5-1 and TRBJ2-1; tentative D call: TRBD2 (6 bases). The CDR3 sequence is 14 residues long. Germline CDR1 is SGHRS and CDR2 is YFSETQ. The V end was cut by 0 bases, the J end by 4 bases, with 8 bases between. Written as DNA, the CDR3 is TGCGCCAGCAGCTTGGGGGACTTGTACAATGAGCAGTTCTTC. It is translated as CASSLGDLYNEQFF.

This chain joins TRBV18 and TRBJ2-7, with TRBD2 matching 14 bases. V was pared by 4 bases and J by 4 bases, with 6 bases of the junction left unmatched. Germline values: CDR1 KGHSH, CDR2 LQKENI. This CDR3 region has 16 residues. The CDR3 sequence is CASSLGTSGSSYEQYF. The CDR3, as DNA: TGTGCCAGCTCACTCGGGACTAGCGGGAGTAGTTACGAGCAGTACTTC.

The chain has TRBV11-3 and TRBJ2-7; D might be TRBD1 (5 bases). V was cut by 0 bases and J by 5 bases, with 11 bases left in between. The germline V gene encodes CDR1 SGHNT and CDR2 YENEEA. The CDR3 has 14 residues. The CDR3 nucleotides are TGTGCCAGCAGCTTAGACCACAGGAACAACGAGCAGTACTTC. Translation: CASSLDHRNNEQYF.

The chain uses TRBV4-2 and TRBJ2-3; 7 bases are shared with TRBD2. Germline-derived CDR1 and CDR2 are LGHNA and YNFKEQ. Trimming at V came to 0 bases and at J to 8 bases, leaving 8 bases not matched to a gene. This CDR3 region has 15 residues. Here the CDR3 DNA reads TGTGCCAGCAGCCAAGATGGGAGGGAGGGAGGTACGCAGTATTTT. The encoded protein is CASSQDGREGGTQYF.

V gene TRBV6-1 combines with J gene TRBJ2-6; D gene unclear. This CDR3 has 15 residues. CDR1 and CDR2 from the germline V gene are MNHNS and SASEGT. The germline V and J ends were trimmed by 3 bases and 1 base, with 7 bases remaining between them. DNA of the CDR3: TGTGCCAGCAGTGAGCCCGGGTCTGGGGCCAACGTCCTGACTTTC. This gives the protein CASSEPGSGANVLTF.

The gene calls are TRBV7-9 and TRBJ2-4; 10 nucleotides align to TRBD2. CDR3 length: 19 residues. V was pared by 1 base and J by 0 bases, with 9 bases of the junction left unmatched. Germline assignment: CDR1 SEHNR and CDR2 FQNEAQ (reference sequence). The CDR3 here is CASSLDRAGGTLAKNIQYF. The CDR3 DNA sequence: TGTGCCAGCAGCTTAGATCGAGCGGGAGGGACACTAGCCAAAAACATTCAGTACTTC.

This chain connects TRBV15 to TRBJ1-6; maybe TRBD1 (5 bases). V lost 2 bases to trimming and J lost 3 bases, with 8 bases between them. The CDR3 runs 15 residues. The V gene's germline CDR1 is LNHNV and CDR2 YYDKDF (reference sequence). CDR3 protein: CATSRPGDYNSPLHF. DNA of the CDR3: TGTGCCACCAGCAGACCGGGGGACTATAATTCACCCCTCCACTTT.

This chain uses TRBV12-3 or TRBV12-4 with TRBJ2-3; D ambiguous. V was cut by 2 bases and J by 6 bases, with 9 bases left in between. The CDR3 is 13 residues long. CDR3 bases: TGTGCCAGCAGTTTATTCAAGGGTGATACGCAGTATTTT. It is translated as CASSLFKGDTQYF.

This clone occurred once. This chain joins TRBV28 and TRBJ2-1; 10 bases map to TRBD2. This CDR3 has 17 residues. Germline V gives CDR1 MDHEN, CDR2 SYDVKM. Trimming cost V 6 bases and J 0 bases; bases outside gene matches: 8. The CDR3 DNA sequence: TGTGCCAGCAGCCCTAGCGGGAGACTAAGCTCCTACAATGAGCAGTTCTTC. This sequence encodes CASSPSGRLSSYNEQFF.

The chain is built from TRBV30 and TRBJ2-5; 10 nucleotides line up with TRBD2. Germline V CDR1 and CDR2: GTSNPN, SVGIG (reference sequence). J lost 6 bases, V lost 3 bases, and 16 bases had no gene match. This CDR3 has 17 amino acids. The CDR3 sequence is CAWRASLSSGSLKTQYF. The CDR3 DNA is TGTGCCTGGAGAGCATCGTTGTCTAGCGGGAGCCTTAAGACCCAGTACTTC.

This chain uses TRBV19 with TRBJ2-1; 7 bases are shared with TRBD2. Germline loops: CDR1 LNHDA, CDR2 SQIVND (reference sequence). The length of the CDR3 is 16 residues. Trimming cost V 1 base and J 10 bases; bases outside gene matches: 13. The CDR3 reads CASSIGLGEGRHEQFF. Written as DNA, the CDR3 is TGTGCCAGTAGTATAGGATTGGGGGAGGGCCGACACGAGCAGTTCTTC.

The chain recombines TRBV19 with TRBJ1-4; 7 bases are shared with TRBD1. V shed 3 bases, J shed 3 bases, and the junction held 4 bases outside the gene matches. The germline V gene encodes CDR1 LNHDA and CDR2 SQIVND (reference sequence). There are 15 residues in the CDR3. CDR3 protein: CASSIYTGANEKLFF. In DNA, the CDR3 is TGTGCCAGTAGTATCTACACAGGGGCTAATGAAAAACTGTTTTTT.

The V gene is TRBV19, the J gene TRBJ2-1; 10 nucleotides match TRBD2. Trimming removed 7 bases from V and 7 bases from J; junction bases left unmatched: 13. In germline, CDR1 is LNHDA, CDR2 SQIVND (reference sequence). The CDR3 is 16 amino acids. Written as DNA, the CDR3 is TGTGCCAGTACCCCCCCGTTTTTGACTAGCGGGAATGAGCAGTTCTTC. Amino acid sequence: CASTPPFLTSGNEQFF.

This chain joins TRBV10-1 and TRBJ2-2; the match to TRBD2 covers 13 bases. Germline CDR1 reads WNHNN; CDR2 reads SYGVQD (reference sequence). V dropped 6 bases and J dropped 1; count of bases not matched to a gene: 5. CDR3 length: 17 amino acids. This CDR3 reads CASSRTSGRGNTGELFF. CDR3 DNA sequence: TGCGCCAGCAGCCGGACTAGCGGGAGAGGGAACACCGGGGAGCTGTTTTTT.

This chain connects TRBV10-1 to TRBJ2-1; 9 nucleotides match TRBD2. The CDR3 runs to 14 residues. Per the germline V gene, CDR1 is WNHNN and CDR2 is SYGVQD (reference sequence). The V gene end was trimmed by 2 bases and the J gene end by 7 bases; junction bases not matched to a gene: 3. CDR3 in amino acids: CASSESGRNNEQFF. The CDR3 nucleotides are TGCGCCAGCAGTGAGAGCGGGAGGAATAATGAGCAGTTCTTC.

The J gene is TRBJ1-4, the V gene TRBV28; 12 bases are shared with TRBD1. The V gene end was trimmed by 8 bases and the J gene end by 8 bases; junction bases not matched to a gene: 6. This CDR3 comprises 14 residues. Germline CDR1 is MDHEN and CDR2 is SYDVKM. CDR3: CASGGQGAGEKLFF. DNA for the CDR3: TGTGCCAGCGGGGGACAGGGGGCCGGGGAAAAACTGTTTTTT.

This clone was observed a single time. V is TRBV20-1 and J is TRBJ1-1; D remains ambiguous. The CDR3 has 14 residues. Germline values: CDR1 DFQATT, CDR2 SNEGSKA (reference sequence). Trimming pared 3 bases from V and 1 base from J, leaving 12 bases between. The CDR3 loop reads CSASRTPSNTEAFF. The CDR3 DNA is TGCAGTGCTAGTCGTACACCGTCGAACACTGAAGCTTTCTTT.